The present T cell receptor beta chain was sequenced within a study of blood T cell repertoires in COVID-19. The protocol was immunoSEQ multiplex PCR, while the TCRdb copy is restricted to in-frame clones and leaves out a portion. Here the sample spans roughly 250,000 clones, around 90% being singletons. The CDR3 sequence is 15 residues long. V was pared by 3 bases and J by 0 bases, with 4 bases of the junction left unmatched. CDR1 and CDR2 (germline): KGHSH, LQKENI. A remark on this clone: This sample includes further DNA sequences coding for the same CDR3.

The sample taken for sequencing was PBMCs or T cells enriched from blood (not recorded which). The chain recombines TRBV18 with TRBJ1-1; 7 nucleotides align to TRBD1. The source is a woman in her thirties or forties with acute COVID-19. CDR3 sequence (DNA): TGTGCCAGCTCACCGCGGGGACAGCTGAACACTGAAGCTTTCTTT. Encoded protein: CASSPRGQLNTEAFF.